What follows is one T cell receptor (beta chain) and its context. Its cognate antigen is unknown. The sample comes from a study of shared clonotypes between healthy human individuals. Sorted-subset replicate PCR reactions were performed with 150 to 200 ng DNA, corresponding to about 30,000 T cell genomes. Repertoires were generated with immunoSEQ multiplex PCR, while TCRdb's copy carries only in-frame clones and drops some. The sample includes some 700,000 clones, roughly 88% seen only once; the top ten take 30% to 40%. Deletions cut 0 bases from V and 5 bases from J, with 15 bases between. CDR1 SGHRS and CDR2 YFSETQ come from the germline V gene. The CDR3 sequence is 15 residues long. The study, taken as a whole, reports: Sharing across four donors was highest in naive CD4 (approximately 5%) and lowest in memory CD8 (approximately 0.4%). Non-shared clonotypes had lower generation probabilities than those shared by all four donors. At large depth, rarefaction still showed sorted-subset sequencing to be incomplete.

Sequences were obtained from memory CD8+ T cells from PBMCs. Regarding subset: CD45RO+ cells pooled with CCR7-negative TemRA cells. This receptor was taken from a man between 18 and 29 years old in good health. Some clones in this sample may be carry-over from other donors' samples. The V call is TRBV5-1, the J call TRBJ2-7; TRBD1 might be the D (5 bases). The CDR3 here is CASSLEGRVLDEQYF. CDR3 DNA: TGCGCCAGCAGCTTGGAAGGCAGGGTGTTGGACGAGCAGTACTTC.